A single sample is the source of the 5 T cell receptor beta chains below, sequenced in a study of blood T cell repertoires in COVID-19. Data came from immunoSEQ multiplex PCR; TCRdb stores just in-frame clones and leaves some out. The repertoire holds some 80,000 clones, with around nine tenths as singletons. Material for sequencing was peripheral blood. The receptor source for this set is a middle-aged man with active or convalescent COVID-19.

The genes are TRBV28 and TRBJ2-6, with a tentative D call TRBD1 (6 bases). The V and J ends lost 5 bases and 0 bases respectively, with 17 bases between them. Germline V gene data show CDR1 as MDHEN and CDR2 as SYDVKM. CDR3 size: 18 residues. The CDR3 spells CASSPLTGQSSGANVLTF. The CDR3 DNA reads TGTGCCAGCAGTCCTCTGACAGGTCAGAGCTCTGGGGCCAACGTCCTGACTTTC.

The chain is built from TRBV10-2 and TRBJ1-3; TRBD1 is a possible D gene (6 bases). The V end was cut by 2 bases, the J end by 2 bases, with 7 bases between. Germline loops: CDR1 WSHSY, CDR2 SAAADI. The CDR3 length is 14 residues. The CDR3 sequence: CASSERGTGNTIYF. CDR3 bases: TGCGCCAGCAGTGAGAGGGGGACTGGAAACACCATATATTTT.

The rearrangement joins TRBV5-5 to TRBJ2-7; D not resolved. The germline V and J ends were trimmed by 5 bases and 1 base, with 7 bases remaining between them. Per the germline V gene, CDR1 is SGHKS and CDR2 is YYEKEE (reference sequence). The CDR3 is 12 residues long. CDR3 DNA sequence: TGTGCCAGCAGTCTAAAGTCCTACGAGCAGTACTTC. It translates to CASSLKSYEQYF.

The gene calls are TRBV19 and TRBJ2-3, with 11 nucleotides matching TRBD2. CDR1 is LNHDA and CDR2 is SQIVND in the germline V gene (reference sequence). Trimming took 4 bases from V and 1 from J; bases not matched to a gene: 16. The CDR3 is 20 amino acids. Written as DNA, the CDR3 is TGTGCCAGTAGTACATTCCCCACTAGCGGGGGTAATCCCGGCACAGATACGCAGTATTTT. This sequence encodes CASSTFPTSGGNPGTDTQYF.

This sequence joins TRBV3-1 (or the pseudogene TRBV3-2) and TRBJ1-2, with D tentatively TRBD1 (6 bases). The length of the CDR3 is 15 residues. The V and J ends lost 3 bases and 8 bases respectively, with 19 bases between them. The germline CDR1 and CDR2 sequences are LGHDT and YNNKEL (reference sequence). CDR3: CASSQSGGKGRGYTF. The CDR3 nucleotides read TGTGCCAGCAGCCAGAGTGGGGGCAAAGGAAGGGGCTACACCTTC.